These 24 T cell receptor beta chains came from one sample sequenced in a study of lymphopenia after photon versus proton radiotherapy. Sequenced by immunoSEQ multiplex PCR; TCRdb stores in-frame clones only, minus some. The profile shows fewer than 70,000 clones, around 87% of them singletons. Material: peripheral blood, obtained from a patient treated with proton-based radiotherapy. Source of these receptors: an elderly man with esophageal cancer.

The rearrangement uses TRBV2 and TRBJ1-3; no reliable D call. Germline CDR1 is SNHLY and CDR2 is FYNNEI. V lost 9 bases and J 0 bases, leaving 15 bases between the germline ends. The CDR3 contains 15 residues. The CDR3 DNA sequence: TGTGCCAGTAAAGGACGGGTTCTCTCTGGAAACACCATATATTTT. Its translation: CASKGRVLSGNTIYF.

The gene calls are TRBV4-1 and TRBJ2-7; the D gene is possibly TRBD2 (5 bases). Germline V gene lookup returns CDR1 MGHRA and CDR2 YSYEKL. Trimming removed 0 bases from V and 7 bases from J, with 10 bases in between. The CDR3 is made up of 13 amino acids. The CDR3 region is CASSQDNGGEQYF. The CDR3 bases are TGCGCCAGCAGCCAAGATAATGGAGGAGAGCAGTACTTC.

V is TRBV7-4 and J is TRBJ1-2, with unresolved D. The CDR3 loop spans 15 amino acids. Germline CDR1 and CDR2: SGHVT and SQSDAQ. Deletions cut 4 bases from V and 2 bases from J, with 14 bases between. CDR3 in DNA: TGTGCCAGCAGCTCCCGACTTCCAAACAACTATGGCTACACCTTC. This gives the protein CASSSRLPNNYGYTF.

The V gene is TRBV4-1, the J gene TRBJ1-2; TRBD1 is a possible D gene (5 bases). V dropped 0 bases and J dropped 8 bases, with 7 bases sitting between them. This CDR3 spans 12 amino acids. Germline V gives CDR1 MGHRA, CDR2 YSYEKL. CDR3 amino acids: CASSQDWGGYTF. The CDR3 coding sequence is TGCGCCAGCAGCCAAGATTGGGGGGGCTACACCTTC.

The chain uses TRBV18 and TRBJ1-2, with 9 bases lining up with TRBD1. This CDR3 spans 15 amino acids. The V gene end was trimmed by 7 bases and the J gene end by 8 bases; junction bases not matched to a gene: 14. Germline CDR1 is KGHSH and CDR2 is LQKENI. The CDR3 DNA reads as TGTGCCAGCTATTTGGGATCCGGGACAGGGTACGGCTACACCTTC. It encodes CASYLGSGTGYGYTF.

The chain employs TRBV19 and TRBJ1-4; 10 bases match TRBD1. CDR3 length equals 15 residues. Germline-derived CDR1 and CDR2 are LNHDA and SQIVND (reference sequence). V lost 4 bases to trimming and J lost 10 bases; unmatched junction nucleotides: 9. The CDR3 nucleotides are TGTGCCAGTAGTACCTGGACAGGGGGTTTCGTAAAACTGTTTTTT. Protein: CASSTWTGGFVKLFF.

This clone was recorded only once. V usage is TRBV5-1 and J usage is TRBJ2-5; D uncertain. Per germline, CDR1 SGHRS and CDR2 YFSETQ. This CDR3 is 13 amino acids long. V lost 7 bases, J lost 1 base, and 11 bases lay in between. The CDR3 region is CASSGQPQETQYF. CDR3 coding DNA: TGCGCCAGCTCGGGTCAGCCCCAAGAGACCCAGTACTTC.

This clone is a singleton in its sample. The chain recombines TRBV5-1 with TRBJ1-3; D not resolved. Trimming left V 0 bases short and J 2 bases short, with 9 bases between. The CDR3 contains 15 residues. CDR1 is SGHRS, CDR2 YFSETQ, per germline. The CDR3 DNA reads TGCGCCAGCAGCTTGGGCACCCTGCCTGGAAACACCATATATTTT. Translation: CASSLGTLPGNTIYF.

The CDR3 nucleotides read TGTGCCAGCAGTTACTCCGGGCAGCAAGAGACCCAGTACTTC. It encodes CASSYSGQQETQYF. This chain links TRBV6-6 with TRBJ2-5; the D is unclear. V was trimmed by 0 bases and J by 2 bases, leaving 7 bases between them. Looked up from germline, CDR1 is MNHNY and CDR2 is SVGAGI (reference sequence). The CDR3 consists of 14 residues.

The chain employs TRBV5-4 and TRBJ2-7; 8 positions match TRBD1. From germline, CDR1 is SGHNT and CDR2 YYREEE (reference sequence). Losses at the gene ends were 2 bases for V and 2 bases for J; bases not matched to a gene: 0. This CDR3 region has 13 residues. The CDR3 nucleotides are TGTGCCAGCAGCTTACAGGGGGCCTACGAGCAGTACTTC. Its protein product is CASSLQGAYEQYF. Drawing the rest from reference TRBV5-4 and TRBJ2-7, the complete variable domain is ETGVTQSPTHLIKTRGQQVTLRCSSQSGHNTVSWYQQALGQGPQFIFQYYREEENGRGNFPPRFSGLQFPNYSSELNVNALELDDSALYLCASSLQGAYEQYFGPGTRLTVT.

This clone was detected a few times. The chain couples TRBV10-3 to TRBJ2-2; 13 bases align to TRBD2. Per the germline V gene, CDR1 is ENHRY and CDR2 is SYGVKD. This CDR3 is 18 amino acids long. J gave up 0 bases and V 4 bases, and 5 bases lay outside the gene matches. DNA of the CDR3: TGTGCCATCAGTGTACTAGCGGGGGGGCTACCGAACACCGGGGAGCTGTTTTTT. The encoded protein is CAISVLAGGLPNTGELFF.

This sequence joins TRBV19 and TRBJ2-1; weak D call: TRBD1 (5 bases). The V end lost 8 bases, the J end lost 2 bases, and 16 bases lay between the germline ends. This CDR3 comprises 15 residues. Looked up from germline, CDR1 is LNHDA and CDR2 is SQIVND (reference sequence). CDR3 sequence (DNA): TGTGCCAGTCAAATACAGGCCAGAGCCTACAATGAGCAGTTCTTC. It yields the protein CASQIQARAYNEQFF.

This clone has just one count. This chain joins TRBV7-2 and TRBJ2-7; D is ambiguous. The germline V gene encodes CDR1 SGHTA and CDR2 FQGNSA. V was shortened by 0 bases and J by 10 bases, with 13 bases between the two germline ends. This CDR3 spans 13 amino acids. In DNA, the CDR3 is TGTGCCAGCAGCTTAGCTTGGTCGGAGCCCCAGTACTTC. As protein: CASSLAWSEPQYF. Full variable domain (outside the CDR3, taken from reference TRBV7-2 and TRBJ2-7): GAGVSQSPSNKVTEKGKDVELRCDPISGHTALYWYRQSLGQGLEFLIYFQGNSAPDKSGLPSDRFSAERTGGSVSTLTIQRTQQEDSAVYLCASSLAWSEPQYFGPGTRLTVT.

The gene calls are TRBV6-5 and TRBJ2-3; no firm D call. Germline V gene data show CDR1 as MNHEY and CDR2 as SVGAGI. The CDR3 is 14 amino acids. V dropped 4 bases and J dropped 6 bases, with 14 bases sitting between them. The DNA of the CDR3 is TGTGCCAGCAGTTTCGACCTAAATTCCGATACGCAGTATTTT. Its translation: CASSFDLNSDTQYF.

V usage is TRBV29-1 and J usage is TRBJ1-1; tentatively, D is TRBD1 (5 bases). CDR3 length: 11 residues. CDR1 SQVTM and CDR2 ANQGSEA come from the germline V gene. Trimming removed 7 bases from V and 6 bases from J, with 12 bases in between. The CDR3 DNA is TGCAGCGCGGTAGGGACCGCTGAAGCTTTCTTT. Encoded protein: CSAVGTAEAFF.

Only one count was recorded for this clone. This sequence joins TRBV5-4 and TRBJ2-1; D may be TRBD1 or TRBD2 (6 bases each). This CDR3 contains 15 residues. Trimming pared 2 bases from V and 4 bases from J, leaving 13 bases between. Germline V gene lookup returns CDR1 SGHNT and CDR2 YYREEE (reference sequence). The DNA of the CDR3 is TGTGCCAGCAGCTTCGGGGGCCCCTCTTACAATGAGCAGTTCTTC. This gives the protein CASSFGGPSYNEQFF.

V and J are TRBV27 and TRBJ2-2; weak D call: TRBD2 (6 bases). This CDR3 has 13 amino acids. The V gene's germline CDR1 is MNHEY and CDR2 SMNVEV (reference sequence). The ends were cut back, 4 bases at V and 7 bases at J, with 10 bases in the middle. The CDR3 protein is CASSWRGNGELFF. As DNA, the CDR3 is TGTGCCAGCAGTTGGCGCGGGAACGGGGAGCTGTTTTTT.

The CDR3 DNA reads as TGTGCCAGTAGTATACAGGGGGCGGGTAGCAATCAGCCCCAGCATTTT. This gives the protein CASSIQGAGSNQPQHF. J is TRBJ1-5 and V is TRBV19; 8 bases are shared with TRBD1. Trimming removed 2 bases from V and 0 bases from J; junction bases left unmatched: 3. Germline V CDR1 and CDR2: LNHDA, SQIVND (reference sequence). CDR3 length equals 16 residues.

The chain combines TRBV7-8 with TRBJ2-3; 7 positions match TRBD2. CDR1 and CDR2 (germline): SGHVS, FQNEAQ. The CDR3 length is 16 residues. Trimming at V came to 4 bases and at J to 4 bases, leaving 11 bases not matched to a gene. CDR3 in DNA: TGTGCCAGCAGCTATCTATCAGCGGGGTTTGCAGATACGCAGTATTTT. Its protein product is CASSYLSAGFADTQYF.

The genes are TRBV5-8 and TRBJ1-5, with D perhaps matching TRBD1 (6 bases). With 4 bases removed from V and 4 bases from J, the gap between germline ends came to 21 bases. The CDR3 extends over 17 amino acids. The germline gives CDR1 SGHTS, CDR2 YDEGEE. CDR3 bases: TGTGCCAGCAGCCCGGCGCAGGGGCGCGGGGAAAATCAGCCCCAGCATTTT. Translation gives CASSPAQGRGENQPQHF.

This chain uses TRBV2 with TRBJ2-7; unclear D gene. The CDR3 extends over 13 amino acids. V was clipped by 8 bases and J by 2 bases, with 13 bases between them. Germline V gene sequence: CDR1 SNHLY, CDR2 FYNNEI. The CDR3 coding sequence is TGTGCCAGCTCCTTGTCCCAGACCTACGAGCAGTACTTC. It translates to CASSLSQTYEQYF.

This sequence joins TRBV7-2 and TRBJ2-5, with D possibly TRBD2 on 5 matching bases. Between the trimmed V and J ends, which lost 1 base and 5 bases, there was a span of 8 bases. CDR3 length: 13 residues. Germline V gives CDR1 SGHTA, CDR2 FQGNSA. The chain's CDR3 is CASSLVGGETQYF. DNA of the CDR3: TGTGCCAGCAGCTTAGTCGGCGGGGAGACCCAGTACTTC.

This clone was counted only a few times. The chain has TRBV15 and TRBJ1-5; weak D call: TRBD1 (5 bases). CDR1 and CDR2 from the germline V gene are LNHNV and YYDKDF (reference sequence). The germline V and J ends were trimmed by 5 bases and 0 bases, with 11 bases remaining between them. The CDR3 is 15 residues long. The CDR3 protein is CATSVGGDSNQPQHF. CDR3 sequence (DNA): TGTGCCACCAGCGTGGGAGGGGATAGCAATCAGCCCCAGCATTTT. Variable domain in full (rest from reference TRBV15 and TRBJ1-5): DAMVIQNPRYQVTQFGKPVTLSCSQTLNHNVMYWYQQKSSQAPKLLFHYYDKDFNNEADTPDNFQSRRPNTSFCFLDIRSPGLGDTAMYLCATSVGGDSNQPQHFGDGTRLSIL.

Here the CDR3 reads CASSFQGHDEQYF. In nucleotides, the CDR3 is TGTGCCAGCAGTTTCCAGGGTCACGACGAGCAGTACTTC. The chain couples TRBV27 to TRBJ2-7; maybe TRBD1 (5 bases). Trimming took off 3 bases at V and 5 bases at J, with 11 bases between the two ends. Germline CDR1 reads MNHEY; CDR2 reads SMNVEV (reference sequence). The CDR3 runs to 13 residues.